The 13 T cell receptor beta chains below come from one sample, sequenced in a study of cytomegalovirus exposure and HLA in healthy donors. The study ran its PCR with 60 Vbeta and 13 Jbeta primers. The data were produced by immunoSEQ multiplex PCR, yet TCRdb's version contains in-frame clones alone and is incomplete. Of some 150,000 clones listed, 71% are singletons. Specimen: PBMCs. These receptors were collected from a woman in her 30s in good health and CMV-seronegative.

The count of this clone is one. The V and J genes are TRBV10-3 and TRBJ2-5, with D perhaps matching TRBD1 (5 bases). Germline CDR1 reads ENHRY; CDR2 reads SYGVKD. CDR3 size: 13 residues. With 6 bases removed from V and 4 bases from J, the gap between germline ends came to 12 bases. The CDR3 sequence: CAISPDTPETQYF. The CDR3 DNA reads TGTGCCATCAGCCCGGACACACCAGAGACCCAGTACTTC.

The V gene is TRBV5-1, the J gene TRBJ2-5; 7 bases are a match to TRBD2. This CDR3 has 14 amino acids. CDR1 and CDR2 from the germline V gene are SGHRS and YFSETQ. The V gene end was trimmed by 1 base and the J gene end by 5 bases; junction bases not matched to a gene: 5. The chain's CDR3 is CASSLMGGGETQYF. CDR3 nucleotide sequence: TGCGCCAGCAGCTTGATGGGGGGAGGGGAGACCCAGTACTTC.

V gene TRBV5-4 combines with J gene TRBJ1-2; the match to TRBD1 covers 7 bases. V dropped 4 bases and J dropped 5; count of bases not matched to a gene: 8. The CDR3 runs to 14 residues. CDR1 and CDR2 from the germline V gene are SGHNT and YYREEE (reference sequence). The CDR3 sequence is CASSRSGTEYGYTF. The CDR3 nucleotides read TGTGCCAGCAGCCGATCCGGGACAGAGTATGGCTACACCTTC.

This clone was counted only a few times. The chain joins TRBV10-1 to TRBJ1-6; TRBD1 is a possible D gene (5 bases). The CDR3 sequence is 16 residues long. V was cut by 2 bases and J by 9 bases, with 17 bases left in between. Germline lookup yields CDR1 WNHNN and CDR2 SYGVQD (reference sequence). The CDR3 spells CASSEHLSRVVSPLHF. The CDR3 coding sequence is TGCGCCAGCAGTGAGCACCTGTCCAGGGTAGTTTCACCCCTCCACTTT.

The chain links TRBV7-9 to TRBJ2-2; D perhaps matches TRBD2 (5 bases). This CDR3 spans 17 amino acids. The V end was cut by 5 bases, the J end by 0 bases, with 16 bases between. Germline values: CDR1 SEHNR, CDR2 FQNEAQ (reference sequence). The CDR3 loop is CASSPHRGLANTGELFF. The CDR3 DNA sequence: TGTGCCAGCAGCCCCCACCGGGGTTTAGCGAACACCGGGGAGCTGTTTTTT.

The chain couples TRBV29-1 to TRBJ2-1, with TRBD2 matching 7 bases. CDR3 size: 13 residues. Per germline, CDR1 SQVTM and CDR2 ANQGSEA. Trimming took 0 bases from V and 8 from J; bases not matched to a gene: 4. CDR3: CSVEDRLAYEQFF. CDR3 coding DNA: TGCAGCGTTGAAGATAGACTAGCCTATGAGCAGTTCTTC.

This chain links TRBV7-2 with TRBJ1-2, with 9 nucleotides matching TRBD1. From germline, CDR1 is SGHTA and CDR2 FQGNSA. The CDR3 loop spans 14 amino acids. The ends lost 5 bases at V and 3 bases at J; junction bases unmatched: 4. CDR3 sequence: CASSGRQGDYGYTF. CDR3 nucleotides: TGTGCCAGCAGCGGGCGACAGGGGGACTATGGCTACACCTTC.

The genes are TRBV6-5 and TRBJ1-2; D call uncertain. Germline V CDR1 and CDR2: MNHEY, SVGAGI. Between the trimmed V and J ends, which lost 6 bases and 6 bases, there was a span of 14 bases. The CDR3 extends over 13 amino acids. CDR3: CASSRSPYDGYTF. CDR3 DNA sequence: TGTGCCAGCAGCCGAAGCCCGTACGATGGCTACACCTTC.

Concerning this clone itself: Other DNA sequences in the same sample also yield this CDR3. The chain combines TRBV6-5 with TRBJ2-7, with D perhaps TRBD2 (5 bases). The CDR3 length is 13 residues. Germline assignment: CDR1 MNHEY and CDR2 SVGAGI. V lost 2 bases, J lost 2 bases, and 7 bases lay in between. The CDR3 nucleotides read TGTGCCAGCAGTTACGGGAGAACCTACGAGCAGTACTTC. It translates to CASSYGRTYEQYF.

The genes are TRBV15 and TRBJ2-1, with unresolved D. CDR3 size: 14 residues. Trimming removed 3 bases from V and 0 bases from J, with 6 bases in between. Germline assignment: CDR1 LNHNV and CDR2 YYDKDF (reference sequence). The CDR3 sequence is CATSSWSSYNEQFF. The DNA of the CDR3 is TGTGCCACCAGCAGCTGGAGCTCCTACAATGAGCAGTTCTTC.

This clone turned up a few times. The rearrangement uses TRBV5-1 and TRBJ1-2; 7 bases are a match to TRBD1. V lost 3 bases, J lost 7 bases, and 9 bases stayed unmatched. This CDR3 has 14 amino acids. Germline lookup yields CDR1 SGHRS and CDR2 YFSETQ. CDR3 in DNA: TGCGCCAGCAGCTCCGCCGGGACAGCTCGTGGCTACACCTTC. As protein: CASSSAGTARGYTF.

V is TRBV28 and J is TRBJ2-5, with 10 bases fitting TRBD2. The CDR3 covers 15 residues. Germline V CDR1 and CDR2: MDHEN, SYDVKM. Losses at the gene ends were 5 bases for V and 5 bases for J; bases not matched to a gene: 8. The CDR3, as DNA: TGTGCCAGCAGTGATCCTAGCGGGAGTGGGGAGACCCAGTACTTC. Its translation: CASSDPSGSGETQYF.

The rearrangement joins TRBV7-9 to TRBJ2-3, with 8 bases matching TRBD2. The V and J ends lost 4 bases and 3 bases, in that order; junction bases with no gene match: 6. This CDR3 comprises 15 residues. Germline CDR1 is SEHNR and CDR2 is FQNEAQ (reference sequence). The CDR3 region has the DNA TGTGCCAGCAGCTCCCCGGGGGGGTTGACAGATACGCAGTATTTT. Its protein is CASSSPGGLTDTQYF.